This record concerns one T cell receptor (beta chain) sequence. Authors' analysis steps: How many nucleated cells were present was estimated from reference gene primer amplification. The data were produced by immunoSEQ multiplex PCR, yet TCRdb's version contains in-frame clones alone and is incomplete. V, J and clone size are taken as reported in that table, and D and trimming were inferred from the DNA itself. The table includes 150,000 or so clones, around nine tenths detected once. This sample is drawn from a study of blood T cell repertoires in COVID-19. Study at large: COVID-19 samples collected from the United States, Italy and Spain covered acute and convalescent phases.

Patients at the Seattle site were enrolled during active infection and followed longitudinally. The CDR3 loop spans 16 amino acids. CDR1 and CDR2 from the germline V gene are PRHDT and FYEKMQ (reference sequence). V dropped 6 bases and J dropped 4 bases, with 18 bases sitting between them. The chain has TRBV13 and TRBJ2-2; D possibly corresponds to TRBD1 (9 bases). Sequenced: peripheral blood. The TCR originated in a woman in her sixties or seventies with COVID-19, enrolled during active disease. CDR3 residues: CASRRGGTGSTGELFF. CDR3 in DNA: TGTGCCAGCAGGCGCGGGGGGACAGGGTCCACCGGGGAGCTGTTTTTT. The full variable domain, rest sourced from reference TRBV13 and TRBJ2-2, is AAGVIQSPRHLIKEKRETATLKCYPIPRHDTVYWYQQGPGQDPQFLISFYEKMQSDKGSIPDRFSAQQFSDYHSELNMSSLELGDSALYFCASRRGGTGSTGELFFGEGSRLTVL.